The 25 T cell receptor beta chains in this list originate from one sample, sequenced in a study of OX40 agonist ivuxolimab in advanced cancers. Profiled with immunoSEQ multiplex PCR; TCRdb holds only in-frame clones, not every one. The sample contains about 81,000 clones, more than 70% of which appear only once. Source: CD4+ or CD8+ T cells sorted from blood, taken in a trial of the OX40 agonist ivuxolimab. The origin of the receptors is an adult with an advanced solid tumor such as melanoma, head and neck, liver or kidney cancer.

The rearrangement links TRBV5-1 to TRBJ2-7; 11 positions agree with TRBD1. This CDR3 spans 15 amino acids. The V gene's germline CDR1 is SGHRS and CDR2 YFSETQ. Germline trimming cut 5 bases from V and 5 bases from J; bases unmatched to any gene: 9. The CDR3 DNA follows: TGCGCCAGCAGAGACACCGGGACAGGGGGGGACGAGCAGTACTTC. Translated, it gives CASRDTGTGGDEQYF.

This sequence joins TRBV5-5 and TRBJ2-6, with 10 bases aligning to TRBD1. CDR3 length: 17 amino acids. Losses at the gene ends were 6 bases for V and 0 bases for J; bases not matched to a gene: 6. Germline CDR1 reads SGHKS; CDR2 reads YYEKEE (reference sequence). Here the CDR3 reads CASIMDRGDSGANVLTF. CDR3 in DNA: TGTGCCAGCATAATGGACAGGGGGGACTCTGGGGCCAACGTCCTGACTTTC.

V and J are TRBV6-5 and TRBJ1-1, with 7 bases matching TRBD1. The ends lost 7 bases at V and 1 base at J; junction bases unmatched: 3. Germline V CDR1 and CDR2: MNHEY, SVGAGI. This CDR3 has 13 amino acids. The CDR3 loop is CASMGTANTEAFF. CDR3 nucleotides: TGTGCCAGCATGGGGACAGCGAACACTGAAGCTTTCTTT.

This clone appeared once. V usage is TRBV11-2 and J usage is TRBJ2-7, with TRBD1 identical over 9 bases. The CDR3 has 13 amino acids. Trimming removed 5 bases from V and 5 bases from J; junction bases left unmatched: 4. Germline V CDR1 and CDR2: SGHAT, FQNNGV. The CDR3 reads CASSGTGFNEQYF. The DNA for the CDR3 is TGTGCCAGCAGCGGGACAGGGTTCAACGAGCAGTACTTC.

The chain carries TRBV10-3 and TRBJ2-7; 7 bases are a match to TRBD1. The CDR3 has 13 amino acids. Germline V CDR1 and CDR2: ENHRY, SYGVKD. V lost 6 bases to trimming and J lost 7 bases; unmatched junction nucleotides: 9. CDR3 DNA sequence: TGTGCCATCAGAAACGGACAGGCTAATGAGCAGTACTTC. Translating it yields CAIRNGQANEQYF.

The CDR3 DNA is TGTGCCAGCAGTCTGACCGGGGCTCGAGATACGCAGTATTTT. It specifies CASSLTGARDTQYF. This chain uses TRBV28 with TRBJ2-3; D is perhaps TRBD1 or TRBD2 (5 bases each). Germline CDR1 MDHEN, CDR2 SYDVKM. This CDR3 comprises 14 residues. V lost 5 bases and J lost 5, with 14 bases in between.

The J gene is TRBJ2-7, the V gene TRBV29-1; 8 nucleotides match TRBD1. This CDR3 region has 13 residues. CDR1 SQVTM and CDR2 ANQGSEA come from the germline V gene. J lost 3 bases, V lost 7 bases, and 8 bases had no gene match. Here the CDR3 DNA reads TGCAGCGCCGGACAGGGTCAATTCTACGAGCAGTACTTC. The encoded protein is CSAGQGQFYEQYF.

The rearrangement links TRBV7-9 to TRBJ2-5; the D is unclear. Germline V CDR1 and CDR2: SEHNR, FQNEAQ (reference sequence). V dropped 1 base and J dropped 1 base, with 10 bases sitting between them. There are 15 residues in the CDR3. The CDR3: CASSLEPGLQETQYF. The CDR3 nucleotides read TGTGCCAGCAGCTTAGAGCCGGGCCTCCAAGAGACCCAGTACTTC.

The V gene is TRBV7-2, the J gene TRBJ2-1, with TRBD1 matching 9 bases. J gave up 0 bases and V 6 bases, and 3 bases lay outside the gene matches. The germline gives CDR1 SGHTA, CDR2 FQGNSA. This CDR3 has 15 amino acids. The CDR3 sequence is CASRPDRGSYNEQFF. The CDR3 DNA reads TGTGCCAGCAGGCCGGACAGGGGCTCCTACAATGAGCAGTTCTTC. The full variable domain, with the rest looked up from reference TRBV7-2 and TRBJ2-1, is GAGVSQSPSNKVTEKGKDVELRCDPISGHTALYWYRQSLGQGLEFLIYFQGNSAPDKSGLPSDRFSAERTGGSVSTLTIQRTQQEDSAVYLCASRPDRGSYNEQFFGPGTRLTVL.

This clone has at least ten counts. This rearrangement joins TRBV21-1 to TRBJ1-1; the table names TRBD1, a call not compared with the DNA. TRBV21-1 is a known pseudogene. CDR3 size: 16 residues. CDR3 sequence reads: CASSKIQTGMDTEAFF. The CDR3 nucleotides read TGTGCCAGCAGCAAAATTCAGACAGGGATGGACACTGAAGCTTTCTTT.

The gene calls are TRBV2 and TRBJ2-3; TRBD2 matches 10 bases. Trimming took 2 bases from V and 3 from J; bases not matched to a gene: 5. This CDR3 has 16 amino acids. Germline V gives CDR1 SNHLY, CDR2 FYNNEI. In DNA form, the CDR3 reads TGTGCCAGCAGTGAAAAGGCTAGCGGGGGAACAGATACGCAGTATTTT. Translating it yields CASSEKASGGTDTQYF. Variable domain in full (rest from reference TRBV2 and TRBJ2-3): EPEVTQTPSHQVTQMGQEVILRCVPISNHLYFYWYRQILGQKVEFLVSFYNNEISEKSEIFDDQFSVERPDGSNFTLKIRSTKLEDSAMYFCASSEKASGGTDTQYFGPGTRLTVL.

The chain has TRBV9 and TRBJ2-1; D not certain. Trimming took off 0 bases at V and 0 bases at J, with 13 bases between the two ends. The germline CDR1 and CDR2 sequences are SGDLS and YYNGEE. The CDR3 sequence is 17 residues long. Here the CDR3 reads CASSVESRPSSYNEQFF. The CDR3 DNA follows: TGTGCCAGCAGCGTAGAATCGCGACCTAGCTCCTACAATGAGCAGTTCTTC.

The chain couples TRBV9 to TRBJ1-1; D is possibly TRBD1 (5 bases). Trimming took off 0 bases at V and 7 bases at J, with 19 bases between the two ends. The CDR3 spans 16 residues. CDR1 is SGDLS, CDR2 YYNGEE, per germline. The CDR3 loop reads CASSVGPLAGGFEAFF. CDR3 coding DNA: TGTGCCAGCAGCGTAGGGCCGTTGGCCGGGGGGTTTGAAGCTTTCTTT.

The chain has TRBV5-5 and TRBJ2-3; no firm D call. The germline CDR1 and CDR2 sequences are SGHKS and YYEKEE (reference sequence). V was clipped by 1 base and J by 6 bases, with 6 bases between them. This CDR3 contains 12 residues. The CDR3 region is CASSLRSDTQYF. The CDR3 nucleotides are TGTGCCAGCAGCTTGAGGTCGGATACGCAGTATTTT.

This clone was observed once. This chain's CDR3 is CASSPKPGETQYF. The CDR3 coding sequence is TGTGCCAGCAGCCCAAAGCCGGGAGAGACCCAGTACTTC. The chain recombines TRBV11-2 with TRBJ2-5; D remains unclear. Germline V CDR1 and CDR2: SGHAT, FQNNGV. The CDR3 runs 13 residues. V lost 5 bases and J lost 4, with 11 bases in between.

The chain couples TRBV29-1 to TRBJ2-5; D perhaps matches TRBD2 (7 bases). The V gene lost 4 bases and the J gene lost 4 bases, with 16 bases spanning the gap. The CDR3 loop spans 14 amino acids. Germline assignment: CDR1 SQVTM and CDR2 ANQGSEA. In DNA, the CDR3 is TGCAGCGTTGGGGGGGGCAGGTCTAGAGAGACCCAGTACTTC. Its protein is CSVGGGRSRETQYF.

The CDR3, as DNA: TGTGCCAGCAAAAGGGACAGTAGCTCCTATAATTCACCCCTCCACTTT. It translates to CASKRDSSSYNSPLHF. The chain has TRBV6-4 and TRBJ1-6, with 7 bases matching TRBD1. This CDR3 contains 16 residues. The germline V gene encodes CDR1 MRHNA and CDR2 SNTAGT. V was clipped by 7 bases and J by 0 bases; unmatched bases: 6.

This clone has a single count. V gene TRBV29-1 combines with J gene TRBJ2-5; D call uncertain. Trimming pared 4 bases from V and 2 bases from J, leaving 14 bases between. Germline CDR1 and CDR2: SQVTM and ANQGSEA. The CDR3 is 14 residues long. The CDR3 reads CSVGAGANQETQYF. CDR3 coding DNA: TGCAGCGTTGGGGCAGGAGCCAATCAAGAGACCCAGTACTTC.

The CDR3: CATSRVYRDRANEKLFF. The CDR3 DNA sequence: TGTGCCACCAGCAGAGTATACCGGGACAGGGCTAATGAAAAACTGTTTTTT. This sequence joins TRBV15 and TRBJ1-4; 9 bases line up with TRBD1. V gave up 1 base and J gave up 3 bases; unmatched junction bases: 6. CDR3 size: 17 residues. CDR1 and CDR2 from the germline V gene are LNHNV and YYDKDF (reference sequence).

The chain uses TRBV5-1 and TRBJ2-1; D is unresolved. The V and J ends lost 0 bases and 8 bases respectively, with 12 bases between them. CDR1 is SGHRS, CDR2 YFSETQ, per germline. The CDR3 extends over 14 amino acids. CDR3 sequence: CASSLGYSADEQFF. CDR3 nucleotides: TGCGCCAGCAGCTTGGGCTACAGCGCGGATGAGCAGTTCTTC. Variable domain in full (rest from reference TRBV5-1 and TRBJ2-1): KAGVTQTPRYLIKTRGQQVTLSCSPISGHRSVSWYQQTPGQGLQFLFEYFSETQRNKGNFPGRFSGRQFSNSRSEMNVSTLELGDSALYLCASSLGYSADEQFFGPGTRLTVL.

This clone was recorded only once. This chain connects TRBV10-3 to TRBJ2-7; maybe TRBD2 (5 bases). V lost 0 bases to trimming and J lost 2 bases, with 5 bases between them. From germline, CDR1 is ENHRY and CDR2 SYGVKD. The CDR3 sequence is 13 residues long. Here the CDR3 reads CAISESEAYEQYF. CDR3 sequence (DNA): TGTGCCATCAGTGAGTCGGAGGCCTACGAGCAGTACTTC.

This chain joins TRBV9 and TRBJ1-4, with D possibly matching TRBD1 (6 bases). The CDR3 loop spans 15 amino acids. Germline CDR1 and CDR2: SGDLS and YYNGEE. V shed 0 bases and J shed 6 bases, with 12 bases lying between them. The CDR3: CASSVDRGGDEKLFF. CDR3 in DNA: TGTGCCAGCAGCGTAGATCGGGGGGGCGATGAAAAACTGTTTTTT.

V gene TRBV5-8 combines with J gene TRBJ2-3; 8 bases line up with TRBD2. After removal of 0 bases from V and 2 bases from J, the junction contained 2 bases not matched to a gene. The CDR3 length is 15 residues. Germline CDR1 is SGHTS and CDR2 is YDEGEE. The CDR3 DNA reads TGTGCCAGCAGCTTGGCGGGGGGGCCCACAGATACGCAGTATTTT. Translated: CASSLAGGPTDTQYF.

This chain connects TRBV7-9 to TRBJ1-2; D is perhaps TRBD1 (5 bases). CDR3 length equals 13 residues. V was clipped by 7 bases and J by 5 bases, with 14 bases between them. Germline V gives CDR1 SEHNR, CDR2 FQNEAQ (reference sequence). The CDR3 DNA follows: TGTGCCAGCACCCCGGCAGGGTGGTATGGCTACACCTTC. Translated, it gives CASTPAGWYGYTF.

CDR3 residues: CASSLLAGGYNEQFF. DNA of the CDR3: TGTGCCAGCAGTTTACTAGCGGGGGGGTACAATGAGCAGTTCTTC. The chain uses TRBV6-6 and TRBJ2-1; the match to TRBD2 covers 13 bases. This CDR3 region has 15 residues. After removal of 4 bases from V and 4 bases from J, the junction contained 1 base not matched to a gene. Germline V gene sequence: CDR1 MNHNY, CDR2 SVGAGI (reference sequence).